These 30 T cell receptor beta chains were all obtained from the same sample, sequenced in a study of radiation and T cells in renal cell carcinoma. Sequencing used immunoSEQ multiplex PCR; TCRdb keeps in-frame clones, though not all of them. Among around 180,000 clones listed, 88% were seen once. The sample's time point: blood 4 weeks post-SBRT, at nephrectomy. As for treatment: 15 Gy SBRT to primary tumor, nephrectomy 4 weeks later. Sample: blood, taken from a patient whose treatment included radiotherapy and nephrectomy. Receptors originate from a woman aged 45 to 65 with renal cell carcinoma.

This clone is a singleton in its sample. The chain links TRBV29-1 to TRBJ1-1; D gene ambiguous. With 2 bases removed from V and 0 bases from J, the gap between germline ends came to 7 bases. This CDR3 has 13 residues. Germline loops: CDR1 SQVTM, CDR2 ANQGSEA. The CDR3 loop is CSVERVVNTEAFF. The DNA for the CDR3 is TGCAGCGTTGAAAGGGTGGTGAACACTGAAGCTTTCTTT.

J is TRBJ1-4 and V is TRBV20-1; D unclear. This CDR3 has 11 amino acids. Germline-derived CDR1 and CDR2 are DFQATT and SNEGSKA (reference sequence). Here the CDR3 DNA reads TGCAGCTCCTTGCGTAATGAAAAACTGTTTTTT. It is translated as CSSLRNEKLFF.

The CDR3 protein is CASSIRPELAGRSYEQYF. The CDR3 region has the DNA TGTGCCAGTAGTATACGGCCCGAACTAGCGGGGCGCTCCTACGAGCAGTACTTC. The V call is TRBV19, the J call TRBJ2-7, with TRBD2 identical over 10 bases. Germline CDR1 and CDR2: LNHDA and SQIVND (reference sequence). J was trimmed by 0 bases and V by 2 bases; bases with no gene match: 10. This CDR3 comprises 18 residues.

About this clone: Different DNA sequences within this sample yield the same CDR3. This rearrangement joins TRBV29-1 to TRBJ2-7; D unresolved. The CDR3 runs 12 residues. Germline loops: CDR1 SQVTM, CDR2 ANQGSEA. Trimming cost V 1 base and J 0 bases, with 4 bases left between them. CDR3 loop: CSVEVSSYEQYF. CDR3 in DNA: TGCAGCGTTGAAGTATCCTCCTACGAGCAGTACTTC.

J is TRBJ2-3 and V is TRBV5-1; no reliable D call. In germline, CDR1 is SGHRS, CDR2 YFSETQ. V lost 3 bases, J lost 2 bases, and 16 bases lay in between. The CDR3 consists of 16 residues. The CDR3 DNA reads TGCGCCAGCAGCTCCCCTGCCGGCCATAACACAGATACGCAGTATTTT. This sequence encodes CASSSPAGHNTDTQYF. The entire variable domain, with the rest obtained from reference TRBV5-1 and TRBJ2-3, is as follows: KAGVTQTPRYLIKTRGQQVTLSCSPISGHRSVSWYQQTPGQGLQFLFEYFSETQRNKGNFPGRFSGRQFSNSRSEMNVSTLELGDSALYLCASSSPAGHNTDTQYFGPGTRLTVL.

The chain links TRBV7-9 to TRBJ1-2; no definite D call. The CDR3 is 15 amino acids. Looked up from germline, CDR1 is SEHNR and CDR2 is FQNEAQ (reference sequence). Trimming removed 2 bases at V and 4 bases at J, with 14 bases between. The CDR3 DNA is TGTGCCAGCAGCTTACGGGGTTTTGAAGGCTATGGCTACACCTTC. As protein: CASSLRGFEGYGYTF.

The CDR3 region is CASSSSDSTDTQYF. CDR3 coding DNA: TGTGCCAGCAGTTCTAGCGACAGCACAGATACGCAGTATTTT. The chain links TRBV6-1 to TRBJ2-3; the D gene is possibly TRBD2 (6 bases). The germline V gene encodes CDR1 MNHNS and CDR2 SASEGT. The CDR3 extends over 14 amino acids. Trimming removed 5 bases at V and 0 bases at J, with 9 bases between.

CDR3 DNA sequence: TGTGCCAGCACAGGGGTGAACACTGAAGCTTTCTTT. It specifies CASTGVNTEAFF. V and J are TRBV2 and TRBJ1-1, with D possibly matching TRBD1 (6 bases). CDR1 and CDR2 (germline): SNHLY, FYNNEI. Trimming took off 7 bases at V and 0 bases at J, with 6 bases between the two ends. The CDR3 runs to 12 residues.

The rearrangement joins TRBV5-5 to TRBJ2-5; 7 nucleotides agree with TRBD2. V trimming: 4 bases; J trimming: 4 bases; junction bases outside the gene matches: 13. This CDR3 has 16 amino acids. The germline V gene has CDR1 SGHKS and CDR2 YYEKEE (reference sequence). CDR3 nucleotides: TGTGCCAGCAGCCCGTCCCCCCGGACTAGATTAGAGACCCAGTACTTC. This translates into CASSPSPRTRLETQYF.

The chain carries TRBV9 and TRBJ2-5; D perhaps matches TRBD2 (8 bases). CDR1 SGDLS and CDR2 YYNGEE come from the germline V gene. This CDR3 is 19 amino acids long. Deletions cut 3 bases from V and 2 bases from J, with 26 bases between. The CDR3 bases are TGTGCCAGCAGCGCCGGTGAGGGTAGCGGGGACAGCTATCAAGAGACCCAGTACTTC. Encoded protein: CASSAGEGSGDSYQETQYF.

This chain uses TRBV19 with TRBJ2-2; 7 bases align to TRBD1. J was trimmed by 5 bases and V by 7 bases; bases with no gene match: 10. The CDR3 is made up of 15 amino acids. Germline V lookup: CDR1 LNHDA, CDR2 SQIVND (reference sequence). The CDR3 DNA is TGTGCCAGTACTATGAGTAAACAGGGGACCGGGGAGCTGTTTTTT. Its protein is CASTMSKQGTGELFF. Full variable domain (rest looked up from reference TRBV19 and TRBJ2-2): DGGITQSPKYLFRKEGQNVTLSCEQNLNHDAMYWYRQDPGQGLRLIYYSQIVNDFQKGDIAEGYSVSREKKESFPLTVTSAQKNPTAFYLCASTMSKQGTGELFFGEGSRLTVL.

A note on this clone: The identical CDR3 is also encoded by other nucleotide sequences in the sample. The V call is TRBV5-4, the J call TRBJ2-7, with a tentative D call TRBD1 (6 bases). V dropped 2 bases and J dropped 0 bases, with 9 bases sitting between them. CDR3 length: 14 amino acids. The germline V gene encodes CDR1 SGHNT and CDR2 YYREEE (reference sequence). The DNA of the CDR3 is TGTGCCAGCAGCTTAGACAGGAGCTCCTACGAGCAGTACTTC. Translating gives CASSLDRSSYEQYF.

J is TRBJ2-7 and V is TRBV4-1; perhaps TRBD2 as D (6 bases). With 0 bases removed from V and 4 bases from J, the gap between germline ends came to 10 bases. Germline V gene sequence: CDR1 MGHRA, CDR2 YSYEKL. The CDR3 is 14 residues long. For the CDR3, the DNA is TGCGCCAGCAGCCAAGACCCGCGGGGATACGAGCAGTACTTC. Translated: CASSQDPRGYEQYF.

This clone was seen a handful of times. V is TRBV7-3 and J is TRBJ2-5, with D possibly TRBD2 on 7 matching bases. The ends were cut back, 4 bases at V and 7 bases at J, with 19 bases in the middle. The CDR3 consists of 15 residues. Germline V gene lookup returns CDR1 SGHTA and CDR2 FQGTGA. The CDR3 nucleotides read TGTGCCAGCAGCTCTACAGGGAGGCCGGGGGGGACCCAGTACTTC. Amino acid sequence: CASSSTGRPGGTQYF.

This clone turned up a few times. The V gene is TRBV4-2, the J gene TRBJ2-7; 10 positions match TRBD2. Germline V gene data show CDR1 as LGHNA and CDR2 as YNFKEQ. The CDR3 consists of 15 residues. The ends lost 0 bases at V and 3 bases at J; junction bases unmatched: 2. This chain's CDR3 is CASSQDVAGGYEQYF. CDR3 DNA sequence: TGTGCCAGCAGCCAAGATGTAGCGGGGGGCTACGAGCAGTACTTC.

The chain combines TRBV14 with TRBJ1-3; TRBD1 is a possible D gene (6 bases). Trimming pared 4 bases from V and 3 bases from J, leaving 13 bases between. The germline V gene encodes CDR1 SGHDN and CDR2 FVKESK. This CDR3 comprises 15 residues. CDR3 sequence reads: CASSPTGADGNTIYF. The CDR3 DNA reads as TGTGCCAGCAGCCCGACAGGTGCGGATGGAAACACCATATATTTT.

The J gene is TRBJ2-2, the V gene TRBV6-5, with D perhaps given as TRBD1 or TRBD2 (5 bases each). The V and J ends lost 8 bases and 2 bases respectively, with 12 bases between them. This CDR3 is built from 14 residues. CDR1 is MNHEY and CDR2 is SVGAGI in the germline V gene. As DNA, the CDR3 is TGTGCCAGCGGGGGTTCGCCAAACACCGGGGAGCTGTTTTTT. Its protein product is CASGGSPNTGELFF.

This clone has only one observation. V is TRBV7-9 and J is TRBJ1-1; D remains ambiguous. There are 14 residues in the CDR3. V dropped 2 bases and J dropped 5 bases, with 12 bases sitting between them. Germline CDR1 SEHNR, CDR2 FQNEAQ (reference sequence). The CDR3 spells CASSLSLSSTEAFF. CDR3 sequence (DNA): TGTGCCAGCAGCTTATCTCTGTCGAGTACTGAAGCTTTCTTT.

This chain uses TRBV7-9 with TRBJ2-5; 7 nucleotides align to TRBD1. This CDR3 has 14 amino acids. J lost 5 bases, V lost 1 base, and 4 bases had no gene match. The V gene's germline CDR1 is SEHNR and CDR2 FQNEAQ (reference sequence). CDR3 amino acids: CASSLGTGGETQYF. As DNA, the CDR3 is TGTGCCAGCAGCTTAGGGACAGGTGGGGAGACCCAGTACTTC. The full variable domain, rest sourced from reference TRBV7-9 and TRBJ2-5, is DTGVSQNPRHKITKRGQNVTFRCDPISEHNRLYWYRQTLGQGPEFLTYFQNEAQLEKSRLLSDRFSAERPKGSFSTLEIQRTEQGDSAMYLCASSLGTGGETQYFGPGTRLLVL.

This sequence joins TRBV5-6 and TRBJ1-2; maybe TRBD1 (5 bases). V lost 3 bases to trimming and J lost 4 bases, with 13 bases between them. This CDR3 has 14 residues. In germline, CDR1 is SGHDT, CDR2 YYEEEE. CDR3 in amino acids: CASSSWGGTYGYTF. CDR3 nucleotide sequence: TGTGCCAGCAGCTCCTGGGGCGGTACCTATGGCTACACCTTC.

This chain connects TRBV19 to TRBJ2-2; no clear D. Germline V gene lookup returns CDR1 LNHDA and CDR2 SQIVND (reference sequence). The CDR3 covers 13 residues. V gave up 5 bases and J gave up 2 bases, with 6 bases separating them. The DNA for the CDR3 is TGTGCCAGTAGTCAGGCTAACACCGGGGAGCTGTTTTTT. Amino acids: CASSQANTGELFF.

The chain joins TRBV11-1 to TRBJ2-5; maybe TRBD2 (5 bases). V gave up 5 bases and J gave up 5 bases, with 18 bases separating them. This CDR3 comprises 15 residues. Germline CDR1 reads SGHAT; CDR2 reads FQDESV (reference sequence). Written as DNA, the CDR3 is TGTGCCAGCAGCCGTGCGACGGGATCCTCCGAGACCCAGTACTTC. As protein: CASSRATGSSETQYF.

This clone was found once. The gene calls are TRBV5-1 and TRBJ2-5; TRBD1 agrees at 7 bases. Germline loops: CDR1 SGHRS, CDR2 YFSETQ. The V segment lost 6 bases and the J segment 3 bases; nucleotides outside the gene matches: 11. The CDR3 consists of 15 residues. The CDR3 sequence: CASTQSGTAEETQYF. The CDR3 DNA reads TGCGCCAGCACTCAATCCGGGACAGCGGAAGAGACCCAGTACTTC. The full variable domain, in which reference TRBV5-1 and TRBJ2-5 provide the parts outside the CDR3, is KAGVTQTPRYLIKTRGQQVTLSCSPISGHRSVSWYQQTPGQGLQFLFEYFSETQRNKGNFPGRFSGRQFSNSRSEMNVSTLELGDSALYLCASTQSGTAEETQYFGPGTRLLVL.

J is TRBJ2-2 and V is TRBV10-2; D ambiguous. The CDR3 runs 17 residues. V was clipped by 2 bases and J by 3 bases, with 16 bases between them. CDR1 WSHSY and CDR2 SAAADI come from the germline V gene. As DNA, the CDR3 is TGCGCCAGCAGTGAGCCAACCGACCTTTTGGACACCGGGGAGCTGTTTTTT. It specifies CASSEPTDLLDTGELFF.

The rearrangement links TRBV9 to TRBJ2-3; either TRBD1 or TRBD2 may fit D (6 bases each). The CDR3 extends over 16 amino acids. The V gene's germline CDR1 is SGDLS and CDR2 YYNGEE. V lost 3 bases, J lost 1 base, and 15 bases lay in between. DNA for the CDR3: TGTGCCAGCAGCGCCCAGGCAGGGGAGGGCACAGATACGCAGTATTTT. Translation gives CASSAQAGEGTDTQYF.

V is TRBV9 and J is TRBJ2-2; no firm D call. The CDR3 spans 15 residues. Per germline, CDR1 SGDLS and CDR2 YYNGEE. V gave up 1 base and J gave up 2 bases, with 9 bases separating them. The CDR3 nucleotides read TGTGCCAGCAGCGTAAATACGGTTAACACCGGGGAGCTGTTTTTT. It yields the protein CASSVNTVNTGELFF. Full variable domain (missing parts from reference TRBV9 and TRBJ2-2): DSGVTQTPKHLITATGQRVTLRCSPRSGDLSVYWYQQSLDQGLQFLIQYYNGEERAKGNILERFSAQQFPDLHSELNLSSLELGDSALYFCASSVNTVNTGELFFGEGSRLTVL.

The chain carries TRBV25-1 and TRBJ1-2; D remains ambiguous. V was pared by 5 bases and J by 4 bases, with 14 bases between. Looked up from germline, CDR1 is MGHDK and CDR2 is SYGVNS. The CDR3 covers 14 residues. CDR3 region: CASSPLDQVYGYTF. The CDR3, as DNA: TGTGCCAGCAGTCCCCTTGACCAGGTCTATGGCTACACCTTC.

The CDR3, as DNA: TGCGCCAGCAGCTTGATGCCGGGACAGGGATATGGCTACACCTTC. Protein: CASSLMPGQGYGYTF. V gene TRBV5-1 combines with J gene TRBJ1-2, with 9 bases lining up with TRBD1. Germline lookup yields CDR1 SGHRS and CDR2 YFSETQ. The CDR3 consists of 15 residues. The V and J ends lost 1 base and 5 bases, in that order; junction bases with no gene match: 6.

The rearrangement uses TRBV5-1 and TRBJ2-5; 8 nucleotides align to TRBD2. Germline CDR1 reads SGHRS; CDR2 reads YFSETQ. The CDR3 has 15 amino acids. J gave up 5 bases and V 2 bases, and 8 bases lay outside the gene matches. This chain's CDR3 is CASSFQGLEMETQYF. CDR3 nucleotide sequence: TGCGCCAGCAGCTTCCAGGGACTAGAGATGGAGACCCAGTACTTC.

CDR3 bases: TGTGCCAGCAGCCACGGACAGGGTGGGCAGCCCCAGCATTTT. This sequence encodes CASSHGQGGQPQHF. This sequence joins TRBV6-5 and TRBJ1-5, with 8 nucleotides matching TRBD1. The CDR3 has 14 residues. Germline V gene lookup returns CDR1 MNHEY and CDR2 SVGAGI. V dropped 6 bases and J dropped 7; count of bases not matched to a gene: 8.